The sequence of this TCR beta chain was determined in a study of blood T cell repertoires in COVID-19. Study-wide background: From the United States, Italy and Spain came samples of acute and convalescent COVID-19. From T cells, B-cell-depleted T cells, or PBMCs came the material, which was cDNA or gDNA.

Original processing notes: For nucleated cells, counts were estimated from reference gene primer amplification. Sequenced by immunoSEQ multiplex PCR; TCRdb stores in-frame clones only, minus some. That table supplies the V and J calls and clone size; D and trimming were determined from the DNA. The sample lists 140,000 to 150,000 clones, around 84% seen once, with around two fifths in the top ten. Germline trimming cut 2 bases from V and 4 bases from J; bases unmatched to any gene: 7. CDR1 is MGHRA and CDR2 is YSYEKL in the germline V gene. The CDR3 totals 17 residues. The source is a human donor in a cohort sampled during active COVID-19. Sequenced: peripheral blood. The chain couples TRBV4-1 to TRBJ2-6; TRBD1 aligns across 8 bases. The CDR3 DNA is TGCGCCAGCAGCCAAACAGACAGGGGCTCAGGGGCCAACGTCCTGACTTTC. It yields the protein CASSQTDRGSGANVLTF.